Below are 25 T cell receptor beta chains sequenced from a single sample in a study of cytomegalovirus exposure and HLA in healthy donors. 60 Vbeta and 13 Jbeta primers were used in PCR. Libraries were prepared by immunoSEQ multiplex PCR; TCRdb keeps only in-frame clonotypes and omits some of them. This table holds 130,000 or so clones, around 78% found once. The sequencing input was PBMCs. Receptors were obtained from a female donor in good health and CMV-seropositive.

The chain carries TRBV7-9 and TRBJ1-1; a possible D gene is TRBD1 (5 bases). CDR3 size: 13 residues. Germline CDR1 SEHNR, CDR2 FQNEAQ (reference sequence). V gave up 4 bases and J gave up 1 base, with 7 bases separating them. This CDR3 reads CASSYGQNTEAFF. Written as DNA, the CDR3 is TGTGCCAGCAGCTATGGACAGAACACTGAAGCTTTCTTT.

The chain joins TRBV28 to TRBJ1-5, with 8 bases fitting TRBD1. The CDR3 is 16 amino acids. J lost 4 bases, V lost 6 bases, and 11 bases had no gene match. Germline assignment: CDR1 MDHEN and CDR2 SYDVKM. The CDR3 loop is CASRTTGGGDNQPQHF. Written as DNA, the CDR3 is TGTGCCAGCAGAACAACAGGGGGAGGGGATAATCAGCCCCAGCATTTT.

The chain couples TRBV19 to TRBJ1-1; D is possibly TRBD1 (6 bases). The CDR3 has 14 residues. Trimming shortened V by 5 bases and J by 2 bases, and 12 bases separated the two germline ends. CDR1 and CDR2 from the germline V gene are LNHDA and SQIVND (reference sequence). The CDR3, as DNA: TGTGCCAGTAGTCTTGCAGGGGTCAACACTGAAGCTTTCTTT. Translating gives CASSLAGVNTEAFF.

CDR3 in amino acids: CASSPPRGHDSDYGYTF. CDR3 nucleotide sequence: TGTGCCAGCTCACCTCCCAGGGGACACGATTCGGACTATGGCTACACCTTC. This chain connects TRBV18 to TRBJ1-2, with D possibly TRBD1 on 6 matching bases. The length of the CDR3 is 17 residues. Germline assignment: CDR1 KGHSH and CDR2 LQKENI. Trimming pared 3 bases from V and 3 bases from J, leaving 20 bases between.

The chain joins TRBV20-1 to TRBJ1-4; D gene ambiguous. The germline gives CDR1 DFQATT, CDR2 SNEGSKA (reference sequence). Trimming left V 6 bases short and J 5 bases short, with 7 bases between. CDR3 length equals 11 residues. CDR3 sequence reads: CSASLNEKLFF. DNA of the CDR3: TGCAGTGCCTCCCTCAATGAAAAACTGTTTTTT.

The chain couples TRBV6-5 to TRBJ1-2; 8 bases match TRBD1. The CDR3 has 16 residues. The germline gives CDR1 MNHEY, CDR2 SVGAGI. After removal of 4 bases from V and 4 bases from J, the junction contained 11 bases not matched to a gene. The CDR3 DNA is TGTGCCAGCAGTTCTCGGACAGGGAAGGGGGTCTATGGCTACACCTTC. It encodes CASSSRTGKGVYGYTF.

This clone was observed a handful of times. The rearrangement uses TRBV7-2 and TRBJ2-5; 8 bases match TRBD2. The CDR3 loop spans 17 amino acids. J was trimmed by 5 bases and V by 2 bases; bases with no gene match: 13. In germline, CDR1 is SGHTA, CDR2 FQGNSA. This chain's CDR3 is CASSLLGVSGIDETQYF. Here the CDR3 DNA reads TGTGCCAGCAGCTTACTTGGGGTTAGCGGGATAGACGAGACCCAGTACTTC.

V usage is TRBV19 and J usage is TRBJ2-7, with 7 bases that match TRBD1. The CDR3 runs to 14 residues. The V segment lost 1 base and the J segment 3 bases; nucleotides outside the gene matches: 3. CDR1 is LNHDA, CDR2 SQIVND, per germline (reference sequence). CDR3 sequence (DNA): TGTGCCAGTAGTATAGGACAGGGCCTCTACGAGCAGTACTTC. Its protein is CASSIGQGLYEQYF. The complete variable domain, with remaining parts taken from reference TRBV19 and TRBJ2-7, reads DGGITQSPKYLFRKEGQNVTLSCEQNLNHDAMYWYRQDPGQGLRLIYYSQIVNDFQKGDIAEGYSVSREKKESFPLTVTSAQKNPTAFYLCASSIGQGLYEQYFGPGTRLTVT.

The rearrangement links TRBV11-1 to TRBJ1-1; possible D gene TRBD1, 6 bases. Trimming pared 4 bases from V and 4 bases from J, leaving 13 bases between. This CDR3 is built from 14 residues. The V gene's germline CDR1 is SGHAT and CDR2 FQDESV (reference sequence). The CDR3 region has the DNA TGTGCCAGCAGCTGGGACATTCAGGGCACTGAAGCTTTCTTT. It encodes CASSWDIQGTEAFF.

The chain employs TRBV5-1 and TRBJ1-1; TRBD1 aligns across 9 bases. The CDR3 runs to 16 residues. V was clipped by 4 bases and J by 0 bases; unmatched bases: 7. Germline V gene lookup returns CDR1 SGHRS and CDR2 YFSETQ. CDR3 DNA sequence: TGCGCCAGCAGCCGCGGACAGGGGTCGATGAACACTGAAGCTTTCTTT. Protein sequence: CASSRGQGSMNTEAFF.

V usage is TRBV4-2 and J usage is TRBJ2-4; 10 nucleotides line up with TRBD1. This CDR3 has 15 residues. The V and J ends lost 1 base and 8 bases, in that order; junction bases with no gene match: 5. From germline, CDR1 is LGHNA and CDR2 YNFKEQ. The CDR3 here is CASSQGRTGGYIQYF. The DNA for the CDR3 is TGTGCCAGCAGCCAAGGACGGACAGGGGGTTACATTCAGTACTTC.

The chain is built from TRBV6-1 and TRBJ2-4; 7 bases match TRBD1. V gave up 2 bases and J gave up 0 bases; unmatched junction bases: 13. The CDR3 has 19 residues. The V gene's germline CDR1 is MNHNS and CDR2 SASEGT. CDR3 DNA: TGTGCCAGCAGTGAATTGGGACAGACCTCTCAACTAGCCAAAAACATTCAGTACTTC. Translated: CASSELGQTSQLAKNIQYF.

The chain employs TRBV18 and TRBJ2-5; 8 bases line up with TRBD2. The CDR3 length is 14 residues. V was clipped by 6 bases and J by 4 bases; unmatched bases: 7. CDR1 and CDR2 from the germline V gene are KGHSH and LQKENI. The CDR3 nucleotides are TGTGCCAGCTCCCGGGGGGGGATTGGAGAGACCCAGTACTTC. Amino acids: CASSRGGIGETQYF.

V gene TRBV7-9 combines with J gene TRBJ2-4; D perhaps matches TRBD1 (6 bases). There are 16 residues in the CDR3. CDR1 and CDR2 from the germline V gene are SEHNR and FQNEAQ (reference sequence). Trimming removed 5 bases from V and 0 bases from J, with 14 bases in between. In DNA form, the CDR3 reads TGTGCCAGCAGCACCCGACAGGCCATAGCCAAAAACATTCAGTACTTC. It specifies CASSTRQAIAKNIQYF.

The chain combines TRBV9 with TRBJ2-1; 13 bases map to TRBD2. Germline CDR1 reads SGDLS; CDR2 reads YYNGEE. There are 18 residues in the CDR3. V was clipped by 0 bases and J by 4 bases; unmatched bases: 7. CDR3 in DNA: TGTGCCAGCAGCGTAGACGGGACTAGCGGGGACTTTTACAATGAGCAGTTCTTC. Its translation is CASSVDGTSGDFYNEQFF. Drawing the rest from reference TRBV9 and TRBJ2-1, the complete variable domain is DSGVTQTPKHLITATGQRVTLRCSPRSGDLSVYWYQQSLDQGLQFLIQYYNGEERAKGNILERFSAQQFPDLHSELNLSSLELGDSALYFCASSVDGTSGDFYNEQFFGPGTRLTVL.

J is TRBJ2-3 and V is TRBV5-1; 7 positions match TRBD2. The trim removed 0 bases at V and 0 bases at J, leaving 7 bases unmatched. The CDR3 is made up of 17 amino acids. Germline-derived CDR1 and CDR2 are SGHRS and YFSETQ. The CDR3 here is CASSLVTGGTSTDTQYF. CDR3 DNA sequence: TGCGCCAGCAGCTTGGTTACGGGAGGCACTAGCACAGATACGCAGTATTTT.

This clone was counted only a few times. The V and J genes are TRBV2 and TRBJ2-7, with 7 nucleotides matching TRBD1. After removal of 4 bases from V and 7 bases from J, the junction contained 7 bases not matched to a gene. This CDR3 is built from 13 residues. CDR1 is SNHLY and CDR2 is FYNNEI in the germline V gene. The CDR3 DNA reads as TGTGCCAGCAGTGGGACAGGAGTAGGGGAGCAGTACTTC. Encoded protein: CASSGTGVGEQYF.

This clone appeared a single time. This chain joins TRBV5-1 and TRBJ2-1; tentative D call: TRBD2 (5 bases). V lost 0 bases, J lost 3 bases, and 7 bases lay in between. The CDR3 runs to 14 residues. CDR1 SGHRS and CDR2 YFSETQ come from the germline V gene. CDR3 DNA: TGCGCCAGCAGCTTGGGTAGCGACTACAATGAGCAGTTCTTC. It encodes CASSLGSDYNEQFF.

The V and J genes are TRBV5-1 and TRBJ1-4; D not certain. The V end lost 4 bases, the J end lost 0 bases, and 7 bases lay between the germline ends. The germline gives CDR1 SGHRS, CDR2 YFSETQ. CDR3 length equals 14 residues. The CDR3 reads CASSPGPTNEKLFF. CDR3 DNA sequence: TGCGCCAGCAGCCCGGGTCCAACTAATGAAAAACTGTTTTTT.

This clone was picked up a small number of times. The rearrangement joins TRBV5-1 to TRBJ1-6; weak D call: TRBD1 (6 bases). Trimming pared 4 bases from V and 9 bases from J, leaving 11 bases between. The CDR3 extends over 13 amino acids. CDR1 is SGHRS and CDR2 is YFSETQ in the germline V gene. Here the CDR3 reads CASSVTQGSPLHF. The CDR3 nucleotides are TGCGCCAGCAGCGTAACACAGGGTTCACCCCTCCACTTT.

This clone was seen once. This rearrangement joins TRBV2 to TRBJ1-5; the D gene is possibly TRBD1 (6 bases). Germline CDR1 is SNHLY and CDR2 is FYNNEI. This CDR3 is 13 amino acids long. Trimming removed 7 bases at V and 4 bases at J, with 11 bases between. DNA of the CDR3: TGTGCCAGCATGCCAGGGGAAAATCAGCCCCAGCATTTT. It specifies CASMPGENQPQHF.

Written as DNA, the CDR3 is TGTGCCAGCAGCTTAGGGACAGACCCCTACGAGCAGTACTTC. Encoded protein: CASSLGTDPYEQYF. The rearrangement uses TRBV7-9 and TRBJ2-7; D is perhaps TRBD1 (6 bases). The V and J ends lost 1 base and 2 bases respectively, with 9 bases between them. CDR1 is SEHNR, CDR2 FQNEAQ, per germline (reference sequence). This CDR3 has 14 residues.

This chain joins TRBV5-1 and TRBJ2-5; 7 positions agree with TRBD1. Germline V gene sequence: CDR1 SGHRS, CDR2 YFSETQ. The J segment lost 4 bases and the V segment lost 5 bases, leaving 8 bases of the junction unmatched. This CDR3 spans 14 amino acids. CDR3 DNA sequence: TGCGCCAGCAGTGCCGGGACAGCAGGAGAGACCCAGTACTTC. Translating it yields CASSAGTAGETQYF. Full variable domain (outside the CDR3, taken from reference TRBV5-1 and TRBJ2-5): KAGVTQTPRYLIKTRGQQVTLSCSPISGHRSVSWYQQTPGQGLQFLFEYFSETQRNKGNFPGRFSGRQFSNSRSEMNVSTLELGDSALYLCASSAGTAGETQYFGPGTRLLVL.

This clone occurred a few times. CDR3 region: CASSLRGDYEQFF. The DNA for the CDR3 is TGTGCCAGCAGTTTGAGAGGGGACTATGAGCAGTTCTTC. The chain links TRBV28 to TRBJ2-1, with a tentative D call TRBD2 (6 bases). V lost 3 bases to trimming and J lost 8 bases, with 11 bases between them. Germline V gene data show CDR1 as MDHEN and CDR2 as SYDVKM. The CDR3 covers 13 residues.

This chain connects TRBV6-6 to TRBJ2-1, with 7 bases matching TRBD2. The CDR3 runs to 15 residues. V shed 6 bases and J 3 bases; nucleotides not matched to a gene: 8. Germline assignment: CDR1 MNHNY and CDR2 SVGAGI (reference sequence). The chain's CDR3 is CASSDTSAVYNEQFF. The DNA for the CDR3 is TGTGCCAGCAGCGATACTAGCGCCGTCTACAATGAGCAGTTCTTC.